These 7 T cell receptor beta chains came from one sample sequenced in a study of identical twins. TCRdb redid the calling of the 5' RACE reads with MiXCR, one entry per CDR3 protein. Found here are some 230,000 distinct CDR3 sequences, 6.5% of them singletons; the top ten hold roughly 15%. The sample was also reused in another study, on T cells expressing NK-cell markers.

The sequenced material came from CD8+ T cells sorted from blood. The source is a woman aged 18-29 years in good health.

The chain employs TRBV6-5 and TRBJ2-3, with a possible D match to TRBD1 (6 bases). This CDR3 has 15 amino acids. Germline CDR1 reads MNHEY; CDR2 reads SVGAGI. With 2 bases removed from V and 0 bases from J, the gap between germline ends came to 9 bases. The CDR3 sequence: CASSYGQLSTDTQYF. The CDR3 DNA is TGTGCCAGCAGTTACGGACAGCTAAGCACAGATACGCAGTATTTT.

This clonotype came up a few times. This chain uses TRBV7-9 with TRBJ1-2; no clear D gene. This CDR3 region has 13 residues. The germline V and J ends were trimmed by 6 bases and 8 bases, with 16 bases remaining between them. From germline, CDR1 is SEHNR and CDR2 FQNEAQ (reference sequence). The chain's CDR3 is CASSLDPRRGYTF. The CDR3 nucleotides read TGTGCCAGCAGTCTGGACCCGCGACGGGGCTACACCTTC.

This clonotype was observed a few times. The chain carries TRBV11-3 and TRBJ2-1, with 9 bases identical to TRBD1. Germline CDR1 is SGHNT and CDR2 is YENEEA. CDR3 length: 15 residues. Germline trimming cut 5 bases from V and 8 bases from J; bases unmatched to any gene: 10. This CDR3 is CASSPGQGIADEQFF. The CDR3 DNA is TGTGCCAGCAGCCCCGGACAGGGGATTGCGGATGAGCAGTTCTTC.

The chain uses TRBV30 and TRBJ2-5; D may be TRBD2 (7 bases). The CDR3 is made up of 16 amino acids. V was shortened by 5 bases and J by 5 bases, with 24 bases between the two germline ends. Germline lookup yields CDR1 GTSNPN and CDR2 SVGIG (reference sequence). The CDR3 reads CAWVSNPEGGRETQYF. As DNA, the CDR3 is TGTGCCTGGGTCTCGAATCCCGAGGGGGGGCGGGAGACCCAGTACTTC.

The chain uses TRBV4-3 and TRBJ2-1; TRBD2 agrees at 11 bases. V was pared by 0 bases and J by 8 bases, with 6 bases of the junction left unmatched. Germline V gene data show CDR1 as LGHNA and CDR2 as YSLEER. CDR3 length equals 16 residues. CDR3 loop: CASSQEGGLAGDEQFF. CDR3 nucleotide sequence: TGCGCCAGCAGCCAAGAGGGAGGACTAGCGGGCGATGAGCAGTTCTTC.

The table lists this clonotype with a few counts. The gene calls are TRBV3-1 and TRBJ2-7; a weak D match, TRBD1 (6 bases). This CDR3 is 15 amino acids long. Per the germline V gene, CDR1 is LGHDT and CDR2 is YNNKEL (reference sequence). V gave up 1 base and J gave up 3 bases, with 13 bases separating them. The CDR3 DNA is TGTGCCAGCAGCCAAGTGTTTCAGGGGAGCTACGAGCAGTACTTC. This encodes CASSQVFQGSYEQYF.

This clonotype has a count of ten or more. The rearrangement joins TRBV20-1 to TRBJ2-2, with D hard to call. The CDR3 has 14 amino acids. Germline loops: CDR1 DFQATT, CDR2 SNEGSKA (reference sequence). With 0 bases removed from V and 5 bases from J, the gap between germline ends came to 10 bases. For the CDR3, the DNA is TGCAGTGCTAGAGATCTAAGGGTGACCGGGGAGCTGTTTTTT. Its translation: CSARDLRVTGELFF.